This T cell receptor (beta chain) stems from a study of response to subunit inactivated influenza vaccine. Regarding the study as a whole: The authors suggested that few new T cells are recruited per seasonal influenza vaccination.

This clonotype has only a few counts. Antigen: not known. TCRdb fed the RT-PCR reads into MiXCR, producing one record per CDR3 protein. The table includes about 520,000 distinct CDR3 sequences, approximately 7.2% detected once. The J segment lost 0 bases and the V segment lost 2 bases, leaving 4 bases of the junction unmatched. CDR1 and CDR2 from the germline V gene are MNHEY and SVGEGT. This CDR3 comprises 15 residues. V is TRBV6-2 or TRBV6-3 and J is TRBJ2-7, with 7 bases lining up with TRBD1. Specimen: PBMCs from blood, collected less than 30 months after vaccination. This receptor was obtained from a man between 50 and 75 years old who received an inactivated influenza vaccine. This CDR3 is CASSYPEGASYEQYF. The CDR3 region has the DNA TGTGCCAGCAGTTACCCCGAGGGGGCCTCCTACGAGCAGTACTTC.